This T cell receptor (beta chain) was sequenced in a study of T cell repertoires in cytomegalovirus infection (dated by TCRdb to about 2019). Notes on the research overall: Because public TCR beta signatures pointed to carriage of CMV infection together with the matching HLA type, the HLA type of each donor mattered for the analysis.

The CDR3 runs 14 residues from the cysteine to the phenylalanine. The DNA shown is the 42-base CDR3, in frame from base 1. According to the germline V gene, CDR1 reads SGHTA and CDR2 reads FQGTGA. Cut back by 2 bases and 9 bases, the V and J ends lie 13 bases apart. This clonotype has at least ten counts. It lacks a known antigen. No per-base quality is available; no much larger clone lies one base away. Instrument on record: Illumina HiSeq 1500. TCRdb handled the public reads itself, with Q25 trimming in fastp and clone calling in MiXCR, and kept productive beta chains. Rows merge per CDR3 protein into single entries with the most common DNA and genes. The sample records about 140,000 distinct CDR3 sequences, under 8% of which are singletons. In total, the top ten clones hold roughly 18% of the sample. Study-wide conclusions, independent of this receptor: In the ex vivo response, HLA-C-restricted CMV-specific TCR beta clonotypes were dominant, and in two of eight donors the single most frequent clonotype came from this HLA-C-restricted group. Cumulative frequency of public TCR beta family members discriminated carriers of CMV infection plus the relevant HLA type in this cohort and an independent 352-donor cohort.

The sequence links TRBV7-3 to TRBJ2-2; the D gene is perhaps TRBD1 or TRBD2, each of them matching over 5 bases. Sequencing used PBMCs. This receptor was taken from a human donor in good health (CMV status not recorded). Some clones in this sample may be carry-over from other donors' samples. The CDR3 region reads CASSLEPRGRELFF. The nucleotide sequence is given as TGTGCCAGCAGCTTAGAGCCGAGGGGCCGGGAGCTGTTTTTT.